The 6 T cell receptor beta chains presented below share a single source sample, sequenced in a study of blood T cell repertoires in COVID-19. Some clones are missing from TCRdb's copy, which holds only in-frame ones; the method was immunoSEQ multiplex PCR. This table holds around 220,000 clones, 80% to 95% found once. Sequencing was done on a sample of PBMCs or T cells enriched from blood (not recorded which). Receptor source: a woman in her late teens or twenties who had recovered from COVID-19.

This sequence joins TRBV24-1 and TRBJ2-1; 12 bases map to TRBD2. The length of the CDR3 is 16 residues. The germline CDR1 and CDR2 sequences are KGHDR and SFDVKD. The V segment lost 3 bases and the J segment 5 bases; nucleotides outside the gene matches: 4. CDR3 region: CATSDMGLAGHNEQFF. The DNA of the CDR3 is TGTGCCACCAGTGATATGGGACTAGCGGGCCACAATGAGCAGTTCTTC.

J is TRBJ2-7 and V is TRBV28, with a tentative D call TRBD1 (5 bases). The length of the CDR3 is 12 residues. Trimming took off 6 bases at V and 3 bases at J, with 9 bases between the two ends. CDR1 is MDHEN, CDR2 SYDVKM, per germline. The CDR3 region has the DNA TGTGCCAGCAGCGTAGGGGTCTACGAGCAGTACTTC. Amino acid sequence: CASSVGVYEQYF.

The CDR3 coding sequence is TGTGCCAGCTCACACAGGGGGCATAGCTCCTACGAGCAGTACTTC. This encodes CASSHRGHSSYEQYF. The gene calls are TRBV18 and TRBJ2-7; 9 nucleotides line up with TRBD1. There are 15 residues in the CDR3. Germline V gives CDR1 KGHSH, CDR2 LQKENI. Trimming removed 4 bases from V and 0 bases from J; junction bases left unmatched: 4. The complete variable domain, with remaining parts taken from reference TRBV18 and TRBJ2-7, reads NAGVMQNPRHLVRRRGQEARLRCSPMKGHSHVYWYRQLPEEGLKFMVYLQKENIIDESGMPKERFSAEFPKEGPSILRIQQVVRGDSAAYFCASSHRGHSSYEQYFGPGTRLTVT.

The CDR3 nucleotides are TGTGCCAGCAGCTTAGCGGGGCCGAACACCGGGGAGCTGTTTTTT. It yields the protein CASSLAGPNTGELFF. The J gene is TRBJ2-2, the V gene TRBV7-8; a weak D match, TRBD1 (5 bases). Germline V gives CDR1 SGHVS, CDR2 FQNEAQ. The CDR3 spans 15 residues. Trimming shortened V by 0 bases and J by 0 bases, and 5 bases separated the two germline ends.

The V gene is TRBV27, the J gene TRBJ1-5; 9 positions match TRBD1. The J segment lost 3 bases and the V segment lost 6 bases, leaving 15 bases of the junction unmatched. Germline V lookup: CDR1 MNHEY, CDR2 SMNVEV (reference sequence). CDR3 length: 18 residues. The CDR3 sequence is CASSTTGTGYIVNQPQHF. The DNA of the CDR3 is TGTGCCAGCAGCACAACCGGGACAGGGTATATAGTCAATCAGCCCCAGCATTTT.

The rearrangement uses TRBV5-1 and TRBJ1-4; 7 bases line up with TRBD1. The ends lost 3 bases at V and 8 bases at J; junction bases unmatched: 10. Germline CDR1 is SGHRS and CDR2 is YFSETQ. This CDR3 is 15 amino acids long. CDR3 region: CASSSRGSNWEKLFF. As DNA, the CDR3 is TGCGCCAGCAGCTCCAGGGGGTCGAATTGGGAAAAACTGTTTTTT. Combining the CDR3 with reference TRBV5-1 and TRBJ1-4 gives the whole variable domain KAGVTQTPRYLIKTRGQQVTLSCSPISGHRSVSWYQQTPGQGLQFLFEYFSETQRNKGNFPGRFSGRQFSNSRSEMNVSTLELGDSALYLCASSSRGSNWEKLFFGSGTQLSVL.